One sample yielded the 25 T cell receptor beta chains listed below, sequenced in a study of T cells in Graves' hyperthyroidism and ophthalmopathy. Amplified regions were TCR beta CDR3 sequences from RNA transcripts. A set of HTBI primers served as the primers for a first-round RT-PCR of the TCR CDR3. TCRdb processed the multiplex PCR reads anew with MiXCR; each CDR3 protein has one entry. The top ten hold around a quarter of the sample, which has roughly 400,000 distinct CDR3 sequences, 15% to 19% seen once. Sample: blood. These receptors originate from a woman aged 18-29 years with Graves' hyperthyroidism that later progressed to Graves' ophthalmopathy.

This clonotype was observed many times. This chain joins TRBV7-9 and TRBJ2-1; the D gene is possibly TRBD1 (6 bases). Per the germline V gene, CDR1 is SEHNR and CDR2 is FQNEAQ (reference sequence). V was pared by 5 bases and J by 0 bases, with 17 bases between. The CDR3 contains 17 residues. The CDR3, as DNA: TGTGCCAGCAGCGACTACAGGGTTCTAGGCTCCTACAATGAGCAGTTCTTC. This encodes CASSDYRVLGSYNEQFF.

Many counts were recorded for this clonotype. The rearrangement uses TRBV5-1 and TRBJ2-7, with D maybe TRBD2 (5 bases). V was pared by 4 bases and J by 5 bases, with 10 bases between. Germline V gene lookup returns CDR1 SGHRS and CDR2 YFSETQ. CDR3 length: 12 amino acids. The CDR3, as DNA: TGCGCCAGCAGCCCCGCGGGTAACGAGCAGTACTTC. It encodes CASSPAGNEQYF.

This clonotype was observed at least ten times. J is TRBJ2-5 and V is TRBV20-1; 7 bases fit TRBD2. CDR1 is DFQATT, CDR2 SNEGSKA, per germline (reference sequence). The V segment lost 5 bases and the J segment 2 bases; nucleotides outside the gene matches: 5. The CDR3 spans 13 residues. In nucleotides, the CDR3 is TGCAGTGCTGCCACTAGCGTTCAAGAGACCCAGTACTTC. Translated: CSAATSVQETQYF.

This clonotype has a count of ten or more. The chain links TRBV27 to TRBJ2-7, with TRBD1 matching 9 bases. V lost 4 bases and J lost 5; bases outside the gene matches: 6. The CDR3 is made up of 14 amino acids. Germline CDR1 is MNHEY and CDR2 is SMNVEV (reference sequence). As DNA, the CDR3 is TGTGCCAGCAGTTCCCGGGACAGGGAGGACGAGCAGTACTTC. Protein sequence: CASSSRDREDEQYF.

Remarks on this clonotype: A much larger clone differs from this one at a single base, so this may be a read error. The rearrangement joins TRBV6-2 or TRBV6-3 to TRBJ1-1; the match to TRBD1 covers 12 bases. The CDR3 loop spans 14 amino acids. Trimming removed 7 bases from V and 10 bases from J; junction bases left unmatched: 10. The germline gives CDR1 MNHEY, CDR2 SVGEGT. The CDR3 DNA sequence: TGTGCCAGCAACCCGGGACAGGGGGCTTCTTCAGCTTTCTTT. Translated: CASNPGQGASSAFF.

CDR3: CASSEALQAAGNTIYF. In DNA form, the CDR3 reads TGTGCCAGCAGTGAAGCTTTACAGGCAGCTGGAAACACCATATATTTT. The rearrangement uses TRBV6-1 and TRBJ1-3; tentatively, D is TRBD1 (5 bases). The germline V gene encodes CDR1 MNHNS and CDR2 SASEGT. V was cut by 0 bases and J by 2 bases, with 11 bases left in between. This CDR3 spans 16 amino acids.

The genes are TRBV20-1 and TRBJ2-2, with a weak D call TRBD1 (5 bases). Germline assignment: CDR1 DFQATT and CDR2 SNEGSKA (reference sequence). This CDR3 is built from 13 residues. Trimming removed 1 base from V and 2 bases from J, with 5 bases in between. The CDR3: CSARGGNTGELFF. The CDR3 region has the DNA TGCAGTGCTAGAGGGGGCAACACCGGGGAGCTGTTTTTT.

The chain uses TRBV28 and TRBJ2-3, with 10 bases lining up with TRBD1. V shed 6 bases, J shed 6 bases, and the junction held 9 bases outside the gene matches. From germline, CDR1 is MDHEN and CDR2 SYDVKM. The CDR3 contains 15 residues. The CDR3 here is CASRRQGATGDTQYF. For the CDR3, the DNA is TGTGCCAGCAGGAGACAGGGGGCAACGGGTGATACGCAGTATTTT.

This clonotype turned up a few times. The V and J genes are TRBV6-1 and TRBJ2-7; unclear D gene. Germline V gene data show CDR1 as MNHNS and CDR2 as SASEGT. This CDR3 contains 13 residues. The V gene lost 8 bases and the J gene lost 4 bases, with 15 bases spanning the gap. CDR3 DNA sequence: TGTGCCAGCTCAAAGAATTTTTCGTACGAGCAGTACTTC. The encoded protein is CASSKNFSYEQYF.

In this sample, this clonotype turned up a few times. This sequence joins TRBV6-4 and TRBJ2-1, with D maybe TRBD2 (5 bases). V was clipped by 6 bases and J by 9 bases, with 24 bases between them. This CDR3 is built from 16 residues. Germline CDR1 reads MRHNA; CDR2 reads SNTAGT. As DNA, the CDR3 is TGTGCCAGCAGCCCGGTGTTAGCGATGGCTTCTGGTGAGCAGTTCTTC. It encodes CASSPVLAMASGEQFF.

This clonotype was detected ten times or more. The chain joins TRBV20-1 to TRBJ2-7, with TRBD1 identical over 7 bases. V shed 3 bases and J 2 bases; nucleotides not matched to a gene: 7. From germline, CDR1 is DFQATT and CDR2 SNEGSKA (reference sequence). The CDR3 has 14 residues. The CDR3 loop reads CSASSRQGAYEQYF. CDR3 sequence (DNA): TGCAGTGCTAGTTCCAGGCAGGGGGCCTACGAGCAGTACTTC.

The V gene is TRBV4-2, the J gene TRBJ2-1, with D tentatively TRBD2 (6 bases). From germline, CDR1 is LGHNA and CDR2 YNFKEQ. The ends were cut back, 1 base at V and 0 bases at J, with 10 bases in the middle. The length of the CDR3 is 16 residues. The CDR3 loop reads CASSQVASASYNEQFF. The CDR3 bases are TGTGCCAGCAGCCAAGTTGCTAGCGCCTCCTACAATGAGCAGTTCTTC.

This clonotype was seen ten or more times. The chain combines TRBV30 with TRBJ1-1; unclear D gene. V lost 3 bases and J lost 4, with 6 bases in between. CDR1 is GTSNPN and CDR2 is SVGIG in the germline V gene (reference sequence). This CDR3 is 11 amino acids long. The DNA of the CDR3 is TGTGCCTGGAGAGGAGCCACTGAAGCTTTCTTT. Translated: CAWRGATEAFF.

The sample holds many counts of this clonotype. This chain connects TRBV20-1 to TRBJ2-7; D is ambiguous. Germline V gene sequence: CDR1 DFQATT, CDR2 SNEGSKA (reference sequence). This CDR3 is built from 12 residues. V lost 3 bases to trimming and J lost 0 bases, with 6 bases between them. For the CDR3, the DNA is TGCAGTGCTAGTGGGGACTCCTACGAGCAGTACTTC. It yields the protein CSASGDSYEQYF.

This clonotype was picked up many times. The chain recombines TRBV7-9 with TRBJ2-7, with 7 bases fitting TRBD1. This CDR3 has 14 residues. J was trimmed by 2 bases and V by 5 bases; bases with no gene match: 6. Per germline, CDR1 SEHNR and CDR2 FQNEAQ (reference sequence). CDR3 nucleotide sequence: TGTGCCAGCAGCACTCCAGACAGGGCCTACGAGCAGTACTTC. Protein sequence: CASSTPDRAYEQYF.

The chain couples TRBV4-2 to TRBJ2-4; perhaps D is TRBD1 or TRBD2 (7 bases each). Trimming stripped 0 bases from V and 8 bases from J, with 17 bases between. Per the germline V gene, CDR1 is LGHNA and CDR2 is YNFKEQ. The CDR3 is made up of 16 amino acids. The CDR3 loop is CASSQEDQGGVDIQYF. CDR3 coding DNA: TGTGCCAGCAGCCAAGAAGACCAGGGGGGGGTGGACATTCAGTACTTC.

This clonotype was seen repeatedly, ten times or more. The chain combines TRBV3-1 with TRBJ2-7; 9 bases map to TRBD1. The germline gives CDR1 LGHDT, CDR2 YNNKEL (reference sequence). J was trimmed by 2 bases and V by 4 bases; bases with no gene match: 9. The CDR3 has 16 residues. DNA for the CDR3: TGTGCCAGCAGCCCCGTCGCGGGACAGGGTGCCTACGAGCAGTACTTC. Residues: CASSPVAGQGAYEQYF.

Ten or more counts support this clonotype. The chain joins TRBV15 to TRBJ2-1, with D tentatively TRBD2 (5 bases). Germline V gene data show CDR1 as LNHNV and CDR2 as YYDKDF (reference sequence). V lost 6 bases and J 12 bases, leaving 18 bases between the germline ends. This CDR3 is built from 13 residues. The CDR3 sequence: CATSNPAGLGQFF. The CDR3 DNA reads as TGTGCCACCAGTAACCCGGCGGGTCTCGGGCAGTTCTTC.

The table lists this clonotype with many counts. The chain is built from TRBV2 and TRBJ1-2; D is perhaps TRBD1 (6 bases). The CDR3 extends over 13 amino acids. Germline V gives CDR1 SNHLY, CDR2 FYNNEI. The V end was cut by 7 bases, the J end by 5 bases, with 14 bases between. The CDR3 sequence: CASMGNRVYGYTF. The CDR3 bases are TGTGCCAGCATGGGGAACAGGGTTTATGGCTACACCTTC.

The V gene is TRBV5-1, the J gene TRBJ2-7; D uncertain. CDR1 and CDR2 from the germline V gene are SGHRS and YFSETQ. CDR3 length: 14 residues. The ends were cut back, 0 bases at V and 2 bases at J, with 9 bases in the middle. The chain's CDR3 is CASSLGLVPYEQYF. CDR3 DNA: TGCGCCAGCAGCTTGGGTCTAGTCCCCTACGAGCAGTACTTC.

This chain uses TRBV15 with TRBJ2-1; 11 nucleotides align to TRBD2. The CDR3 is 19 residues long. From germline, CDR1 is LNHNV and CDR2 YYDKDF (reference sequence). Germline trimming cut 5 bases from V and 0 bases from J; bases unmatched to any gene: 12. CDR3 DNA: TGTGCCACCAGCGTGACAGGGACTAGCGGATATAACTCCTACAATGAGCAGTTCTTC. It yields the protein CATSVTGTSGYNSYNEQFF.

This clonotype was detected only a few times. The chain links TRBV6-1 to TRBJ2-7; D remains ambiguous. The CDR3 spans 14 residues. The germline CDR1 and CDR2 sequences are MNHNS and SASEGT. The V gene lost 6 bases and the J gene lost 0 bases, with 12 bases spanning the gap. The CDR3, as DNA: TGTGCCAGCAGAAAGAGTCTGGACTCCTACGAGCAGTACTTC. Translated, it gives CASRKSLDSYEQYF.

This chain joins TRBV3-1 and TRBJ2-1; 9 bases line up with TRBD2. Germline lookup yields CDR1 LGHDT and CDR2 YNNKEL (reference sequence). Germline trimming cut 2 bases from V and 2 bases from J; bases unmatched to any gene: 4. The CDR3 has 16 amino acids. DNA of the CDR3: TGTGCCAGCAGCCAAAACTTAGCGGGAGCCTACAATGAGCAGTTCTTC. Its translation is CASSQNLAGAYNEQFF.

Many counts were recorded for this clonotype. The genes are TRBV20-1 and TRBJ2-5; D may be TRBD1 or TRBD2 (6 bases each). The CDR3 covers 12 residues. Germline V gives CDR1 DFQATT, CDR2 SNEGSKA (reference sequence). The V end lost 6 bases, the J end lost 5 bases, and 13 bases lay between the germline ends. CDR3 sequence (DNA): TGCAGTGCCCTCCGGGGGCAGGAGACCCAGTACTTC. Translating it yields CSALRGQETQYF.

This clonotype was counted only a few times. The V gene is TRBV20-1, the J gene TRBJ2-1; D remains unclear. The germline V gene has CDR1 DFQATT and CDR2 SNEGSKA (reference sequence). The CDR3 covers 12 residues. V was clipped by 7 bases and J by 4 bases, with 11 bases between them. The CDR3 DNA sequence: TGCAGTGTATCAGGAGATTACAATGAGCAGTTCTTC. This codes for CSVSGDYNEQFF.